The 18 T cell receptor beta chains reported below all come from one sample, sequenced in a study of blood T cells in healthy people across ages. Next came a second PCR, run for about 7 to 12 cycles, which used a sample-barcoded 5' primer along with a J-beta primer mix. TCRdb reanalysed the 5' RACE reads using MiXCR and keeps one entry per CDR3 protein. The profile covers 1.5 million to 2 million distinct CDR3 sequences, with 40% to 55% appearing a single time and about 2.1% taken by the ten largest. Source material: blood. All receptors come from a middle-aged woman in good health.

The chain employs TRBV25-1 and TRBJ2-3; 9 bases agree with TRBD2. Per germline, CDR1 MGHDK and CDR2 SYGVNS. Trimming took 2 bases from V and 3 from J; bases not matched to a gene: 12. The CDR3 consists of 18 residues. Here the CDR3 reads CASSEISGGIVMTDTQYF. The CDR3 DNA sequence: TGTGCCAGCAGTGAAATAAGCGGGGGGATCGTTATGACAGATACGCAGTATTTT.

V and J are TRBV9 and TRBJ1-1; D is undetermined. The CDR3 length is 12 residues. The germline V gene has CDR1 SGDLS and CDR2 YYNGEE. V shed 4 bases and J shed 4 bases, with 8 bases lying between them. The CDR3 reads CASSPAVTEAFF. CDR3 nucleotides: TGTGCCAGCAGCCCTGCGGTCACTGAAGCTTTCTTT.

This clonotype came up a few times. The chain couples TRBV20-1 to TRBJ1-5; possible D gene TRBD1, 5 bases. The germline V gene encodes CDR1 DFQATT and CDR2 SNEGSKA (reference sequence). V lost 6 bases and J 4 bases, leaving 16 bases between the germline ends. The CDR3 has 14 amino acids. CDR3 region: CSAPSRGPNQPQHF. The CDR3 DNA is TGCAGTGCCCCCTCGAGGGGCCCAAATCAGCCCCAGCATTTT.

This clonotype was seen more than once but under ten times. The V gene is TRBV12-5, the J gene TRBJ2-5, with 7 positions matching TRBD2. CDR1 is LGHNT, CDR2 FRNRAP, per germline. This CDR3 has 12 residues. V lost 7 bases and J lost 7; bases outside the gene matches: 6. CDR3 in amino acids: CASAMTGGTQYF. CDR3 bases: TGTGCTAGTGCCATGACGGGGGGGACCCAGTACTTC.

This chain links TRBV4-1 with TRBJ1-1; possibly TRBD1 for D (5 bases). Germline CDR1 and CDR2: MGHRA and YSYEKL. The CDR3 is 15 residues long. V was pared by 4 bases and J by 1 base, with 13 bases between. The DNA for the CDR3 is TGCGCCAGCAGCCTTTCGGGGCAGGGGAACACTGAAGCTTTCTTT. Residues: CASSLSGQGNTEAFF.

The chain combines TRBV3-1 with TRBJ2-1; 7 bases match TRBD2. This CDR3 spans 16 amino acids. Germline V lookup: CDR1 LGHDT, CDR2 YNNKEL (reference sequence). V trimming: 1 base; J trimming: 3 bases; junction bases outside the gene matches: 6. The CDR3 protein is CASSQGGGGDYNEQFF. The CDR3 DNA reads TGTGCCAGCAGCCAAGGGGGTGGGGGGGACTACAATGAGCAGTTCTTC.

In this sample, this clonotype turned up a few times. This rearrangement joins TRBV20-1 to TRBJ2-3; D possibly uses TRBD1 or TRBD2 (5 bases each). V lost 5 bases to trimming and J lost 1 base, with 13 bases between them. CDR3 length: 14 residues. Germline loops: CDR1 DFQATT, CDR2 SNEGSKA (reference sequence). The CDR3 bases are TGCAGTGCTGAAGCGGTGGGGGGCACAGATACGCAGTATTTT. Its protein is CSAEAVGGTDTQYF.

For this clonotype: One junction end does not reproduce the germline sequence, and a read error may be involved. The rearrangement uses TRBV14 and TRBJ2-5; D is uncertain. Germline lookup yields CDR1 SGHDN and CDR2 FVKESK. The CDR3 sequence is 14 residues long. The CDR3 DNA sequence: TGTGCCAGCAGCCATTTAAGGTACCAAGAGGCCCAGTACTTC. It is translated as CASSHLRYQEAQYF.

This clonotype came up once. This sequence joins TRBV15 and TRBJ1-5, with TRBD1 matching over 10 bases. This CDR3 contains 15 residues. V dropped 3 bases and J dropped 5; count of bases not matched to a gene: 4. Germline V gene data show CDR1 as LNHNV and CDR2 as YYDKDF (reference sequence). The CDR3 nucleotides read TGTGCCACCAGCAGTGACAGGGGGCACCATCAGCCCCAGCATTTT. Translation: CATSSDRGHHQPQHF. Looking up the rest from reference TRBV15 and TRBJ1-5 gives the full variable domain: DAMVIQNPRYQVTQFGKPVTLSCSQTLNHNVMYWYQQKSSQAPKLLFHYYDKDFNNEADTPDNFQSRRPNTSFCFLDIRSPGLGDTAMYLCATSSDRGHHQPQHFGDGTRLSIL.

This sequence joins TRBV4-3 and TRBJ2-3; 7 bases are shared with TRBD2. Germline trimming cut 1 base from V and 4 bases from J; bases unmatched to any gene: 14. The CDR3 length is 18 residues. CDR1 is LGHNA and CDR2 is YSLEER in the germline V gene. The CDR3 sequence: CASSQVSPGLGAADTQYF. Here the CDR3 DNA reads TGCGCCAGCAGCCAAGTCTCCCCAGGACTAGGCGCGGCAGATACGCAGTATTTT.

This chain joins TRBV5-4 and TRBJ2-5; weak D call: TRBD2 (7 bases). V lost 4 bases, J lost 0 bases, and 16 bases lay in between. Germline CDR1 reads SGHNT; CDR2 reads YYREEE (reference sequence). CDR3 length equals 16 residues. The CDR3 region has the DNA TGTGCCAGCAGCCGCGGAGGGAGGGGGTACCAAGAGACCCAGTACTTC. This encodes CASSRGGRGYQETQYF.

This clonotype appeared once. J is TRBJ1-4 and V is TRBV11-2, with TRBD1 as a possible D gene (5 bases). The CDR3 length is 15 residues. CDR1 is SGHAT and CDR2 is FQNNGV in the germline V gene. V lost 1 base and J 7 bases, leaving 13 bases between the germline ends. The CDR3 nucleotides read TGTGCCAGCAGCTTAGCGGGTATGGGGGGTGAAAAACTGTTTTTT. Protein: CASSLAGMGGEKLFF.

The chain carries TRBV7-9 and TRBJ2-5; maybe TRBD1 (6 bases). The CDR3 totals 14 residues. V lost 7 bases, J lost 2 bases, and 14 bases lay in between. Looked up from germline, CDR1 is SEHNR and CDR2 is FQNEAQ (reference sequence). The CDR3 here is CASKSSRGQETQYF. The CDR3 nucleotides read TGTGCCAGCAAATCTTCCAGGGGACAAGAGACCCAGTACTTC.

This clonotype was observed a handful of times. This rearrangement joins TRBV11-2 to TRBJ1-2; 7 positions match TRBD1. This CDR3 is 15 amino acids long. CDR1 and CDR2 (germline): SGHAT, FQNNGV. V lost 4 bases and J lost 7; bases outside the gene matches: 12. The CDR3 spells CASSSYGDRVGGYTF. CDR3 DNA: TGTGCCAGCAGCTCCTATGGAGACAGGGTGGGTGGCTACACCTTC.

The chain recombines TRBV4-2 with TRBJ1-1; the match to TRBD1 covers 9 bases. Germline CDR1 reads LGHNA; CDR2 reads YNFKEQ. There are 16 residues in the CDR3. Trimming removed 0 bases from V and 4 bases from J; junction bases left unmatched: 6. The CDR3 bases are TGTGCCAGCAGCCAAGATCTGGGACAGGGTGGCACTGAAGCTTTCTTT. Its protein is CASSQDLGQGGTEAFF.

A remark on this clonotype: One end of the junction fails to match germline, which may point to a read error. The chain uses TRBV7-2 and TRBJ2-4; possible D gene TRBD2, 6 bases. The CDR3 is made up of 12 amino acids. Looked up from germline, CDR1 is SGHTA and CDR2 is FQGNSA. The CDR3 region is CAISSGENIQYF. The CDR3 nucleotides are TGTGCCATCAGCTCGGGGGAAAACATTCAGTACTTC.

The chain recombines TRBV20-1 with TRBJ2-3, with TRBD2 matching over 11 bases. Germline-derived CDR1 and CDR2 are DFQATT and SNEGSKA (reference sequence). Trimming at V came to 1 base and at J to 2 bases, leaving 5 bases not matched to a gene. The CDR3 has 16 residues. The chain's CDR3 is CSARVVSGGATDTQYF. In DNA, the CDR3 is TGCAGTGCTAGAGTTGTTAGCGGGGGGGCCACAGATACGCAGTATTTT.

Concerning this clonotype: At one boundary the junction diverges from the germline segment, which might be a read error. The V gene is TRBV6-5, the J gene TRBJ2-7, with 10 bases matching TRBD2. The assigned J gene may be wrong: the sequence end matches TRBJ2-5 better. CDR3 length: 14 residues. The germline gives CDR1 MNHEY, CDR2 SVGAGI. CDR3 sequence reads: CAGRQAGGKETQYF. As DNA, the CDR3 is TGTGCCGGCAGACAAGCGGGGGGGAAAGAGACCCAGTACTTC.